Presented here are 29 T cell receptor beta chains from one specimen sequenced in a study of shared clonotypes between healthy human individuals. The naive CD8 fraction comprised CD45RO-negative cells positively selected for CCR7 and excluded terminally differentiated effector memory CD45RA+ cells. Some clones are missing from TCRdb's copy, which holds only in-frame ones; the method was immunoSEQ multiplex PCR. The sample holds roughly 810,000 clones, 90% to 97% seen once. Sequencing was carried out using naive CD8+ T cells sorted from blood. The receptors originated from a man between 25 and 39 years old in good health.

The chain employs TRBV25-1 and TRBJ2-5; D call uncertain. CDR3 length: 12 residues. V dropped 5 bases and J dropped 3 bases, with 7 bases sitting between them. Germline lookup yields CDR1 MGHDK and CDR2 SYGVNS. In DNA form, the CDR3 reads TGTGCCAGCAGTCCTACAAAAGAGACCCAGTACTTC. As protein: CASSPTKETQYF.

The chain combines TRBV7-6 with TRBJ1-2; 7 nucleotides agree with TRBD1. The CDR3 is 13 residues long. The V gene's germline CDR1 is SGHVS and CDR2 FNYEAQ. V lost 5 bases to trimming and J lost 7 bases; unmatched junction nucleotides: 7. The CDR3 DNA reads as TGTGCCAGCAGCCCACAGGGGAGGAGTGGCTACACCTTC. This gives the protein CASSPQGRSGYTF.

This rearrangement joins TRBV5-4 to TRBJ2-1; 10 positions match TRBD1. The germline V gene encodes CDR1 SGHNT and CDR2 YYREEE (reference sequence). V was pared by 0 bases and J by 6 bases, with 6 bases of the junction left unmatched. The CDR3 is made up of 16 amino acids. Here the CDR3 DNA reads TGTGCCAGCAGCTTGGGGGGGACAGGGGCCGGCAATGAGCAGTTCTTC. Translated: CASSLGGTGAGNEQFF.

This chain uses TRBV7-9 with TRBJ2-1; TRBD2 matches at 9 bases. The CDR3 consists of 15 residues. The V gene's germline CDR1 is SEHNR and CDR2 FQNEAQ (reference sequence). V shed 3 bases, J shed 8 bases, and the junction held 8 bases outside the gene matches. CDR3 sequence: CASSLRREGLDEQFF. Here the CDR3 DNA reads TGTGCCAGCAGCTTGAGGCGGGAGGGCCTCGATGAGCAGTTCTTC.

The chain uses TRBV11-2 and TRBJ2-5; D unresolved. CDR1 is SGHAT, CDR2 FQNNGV, per germline. This CDR3 is 12 amino acids long. V was trimmed by 5 bases and J by 5 bases, leaving 9 bases between them. CDR3 DNA sequence: TGTGCCAGCAGCCCCGAGTCGGAGACCCAGTACTTC. Protein sequence: CASSPESETQYF.

J is TRBJ2-7 and V is TRBV27, with a weak D call TRBD1 (6 bases). V lost 8 bases to trimming and J lost 3 bases, with 23 bases between them. This CDR3 is 16 amino acids long. Germline V gene sequence: CDR1 MNHEY, CDR2 SMNVEV (reference sequence). The CDR3 DNA is TGTGCCAGCTCTACCGCCTTCCGACAGGCCAACTACGAGCAGTACTTC. Amino acids: CASSTAFRQANYEQYF.

This chain uses TRBV5-4 with TRBJ1-1, with D perhaps matching TRBD1 (5 bases). The CDR3 runs 15 residues. The V and J ends lost 0 bases and 4 bases respectively, with 13 bases between them. Germline CDR1 SGHNT, CDR2 YYREEE (reference sequence). The CDR3 region is CASSLGGPGSTEAFF. The CDR3, as DNA: TGTGCCAGCAGCTTGGGGGGACCGGGTTCCACTGAAGCTTTCTTT.

The chain is built from TRBV10-3 and TRBJ2-7; 9 nucleotides agree with TRBD2. CDR1 and CDR2 (germline): ENHRY, SYGVKD. J gave up 4 bases and V 0 bases, and 4 bases lay outside the gene matches. This CDR3 has 15 amino acids. The CDR3 DNA follows: TGTGCCATCAGTGAGTCTGTAGCGGGAGTGTACGAGCAGTACTTC. Translation gives CAISESVAGVYEQYF.

The CDR3 protein is CASLGPSYEQYF. In DNA form, the CDR3 reads TGTGCCAGCCTCGGGCCCTCCTACGAGCAGTACTTC. The chain joins TRBV2 to TRBJ2-7, with D unclear. With 8 bases removed from V and 0 bases from J, the gap between germline ends came to 8 bases. This CDR3 is 12 amino acids long. Germline V gives CDR1 SNHLY, CDR2 FYNNEI.

The gene calls are TRBV4-2 and TRBJ2-1, with TRBD2 matching 9 bases. Germline loops: CDR1 LGHNA, CDR2 YNFKEQ. The junction had 9 bases not matched to a gene; V was cut back by 0 bases and J by 6 bases. The CDR3 covers 17 residues. CDR3 sequence (DNA): TGTGCCAGCAGCCAAGAAGTTAGCGGGAGATTGGGCAATGAGCAGTTCTTC. It translates to CASSQEVSGRLGNEQFF.

The chain combines TRBV6-5 with TRBJ2-1, with D possibly being TRBD2 (5 bases). The V gene lost 0 bases and the J gene lost 7 bases, with 16 bases spanning the gap. This CDR3 comprises 16 residues. Per germline, CDR1 MNHEY and CDR2 SVGAGI. The CDR3 nucleotides are TGTGCCAGCAGTTACTCTTACTTCGGGGATACAAATGAGCAGTTCTTC. Its protein product is CASSYSYFGDTNEQFF.

Remarks on this clone: In the same sample, other DNA sequences code for this CDR3. The chain carries TRBV7-9 and TRBJ2-1; no clear D. The V end was cut by 0 bases, the J end by 5 bases, with 2 bases between. The germline V gene encodes CDR1 SEHNR and CDR2 FQNEAQ (reference sequence). The CDR3 extends over 12 amino acids. The CDR3 loop is CASSLADNEQFF. Here the CDR3 DNA reads TGTGCCAGCAGCTTAGCTGACAATGAGCAGTTCTTC. Filled out from reference TRBV7-9 and TRBJ2-1, the complete variable domain reads DTGVSQNPRHKITKRGQNVTFRCDPISEHNRLYWYRQTLGQGPEFLTYFQNEAQLEKSRLLSDRFSAERPKGSFSTLEIQRTEQGDSAMYLCASSLADNEQFFGPGTRLTVL.

J is TRBJ2-1 and V is TRBV6-5; 13 bases are shared with TRBD2. The CDR3 runs to 15 residues. V was clipped by 6 bases and J by 9 bases; unmatched bases: 8. The germline V gene has CDR1 MNHEY and CDR2 SVGAGI. The CDR3 DNA reads as TGTGCCAGCAGCCCTACTAGCGGGAGGGCCGTTGAGCAGTTCTTC. It encodes CASSPTSGRAVEQFF.

The CDR3 loop reads CASGLVLGAGMNTEAFF. CDR3 in DNA: TGTGCTAGTGGTTTGGTACTCGGGGCCGGGATGAACACTGAAGCTTTCTTT. The chain links TRBV12-5 to TRBJ1-1; maybe TRBD1 (5 bases). Per germline, CDR1 LGHNT and CDR2 FRNRAP. V was trimmed by 0 bases and J by 0 bases, leaving 14 bases between them. CDR3 length equals 17 residues.

The chain is built from TRBV27 and TRBJ1-5; D gene unclear. This CDR3 comprises 15 residues. The V and J ends lost 1 base and 1 base respectively, with 8 bases between them. Germline V CDR1 and CDR2: MNHEY, SMNVEV (reference sequence). The CDR3 coding sequence is TGTGCCAGCAGTTTATGGTCAGGCAGCAATCAGCCCCAGCATTTT. Translation gives CASSLWSGSNQPQHF.

The chain couples TRBV5-1 to TRBJ2-2; D perhaps matches TRBD2 (6 bases). V shed 0 bases and J shed 7 bases, with 19 bases lying between them. CDR3 length: 17 residues. Germline CDR1 SGHRS, CDR2 YFSETQ. The CDR3 region is CASSLDLAEVEGGELFF. The CDR3 DNA reads as TGCGCCAGCAGCTTGGATTTAGCGGAAGTGGAGGGCGGGGAGCTGTTTTTT.

In its sample, this clone was seen once. This chain uses TRBV5-4 with TRBJ1-1; D not certain. V lost 0 bases and J 6 bases, leaving 9 bases between the germline ends. This CDR3 spans 13 amino acids. Germline loops: CDR1 SGHNT, CDR2 YYREEE (reference sequence). CDR3 sequence (DNA): TGTGCCAGCAGCTTGGGGAAGATGGCTGAAGCTTTCTTT. This translates into CASSLGKMAEAFF. Complete variable domain (other parts from reference TRBV5-4 and TRBJ1-1): ETGVTQSPTHLIKTRGQQVTLRCSSQSGHNTVSWYQQALGQGPQFIFQYYREEENGRGNFPPRFSGLQFPNYSSELNVNALELDDSALYLCASSLGKMAEAFFGQGTRLTVV.

V usage is TRBV7-9 and J usage is TRBJ1-1; D is perhaps TRBD1 (6 bases). The length of the CDR3 is 15 residues. The V and J ends lost 1 base and 1 base respectively, with 10 bases between them. Germline values: CDR1 SEHNR, CDR2 FQNEAQ (reference sequence). The CDR3 reads CASSLVRGWNTEAFF. The DNA for the CDR3 is TGTGCCAGCAGCTTAGTCAGGGGATGGAACACTGAAGCTTTCTTT.

Concerning this clone: The same CDR3 also results from other DNA sequences found in this sample. The CDR3, as DNA: TGTGCCAGCAGCTTTGGGGGAGGGCCCTACGAGCAGTACTTC. This sequence encodes CASSFGGGPYEQYF. This rearrangement joins TRBV5-4 to TRBJ2-7; 7 bases match TRBD2. V shed 2 bases and J 2 bases; nucleotides not matched to a gene: 4. The CDR3 covers 14 residues. Germline V CDR1 and CDR2: SGHNT, YYREEE (reference sequence).

The chain uses TRBV7-9 and TRBJ2-7; D is uncertain. Germline V gene data show CDR1 as SEHNR and CDR2 as FQNEAQ (reference sequence). This CDR3 has 16 amino acids. Trimming took 1 base from V and 3 from J, leaving 16 bases between them. CDR3 sequence reads: CASSLVTGALGYEQYF. The CDR3 DNA reads TGTGCCAGCAGCTTAGTTACGGGCGCGTTGGGCTACGAGCAGTACTTC.

This clone was detected once. This sequence joins TRBV27 and TRBJ2-2, with 9 bases identical to TRBD1. The V gene's germline CDR1 is MNHEY and CDR2 SMNVEV (reference sequence). V shed 11 bases and J 4 bases; nucleotides not matched to a gene: 11. CDR3 length: 15 residues. The CDR3 spells CAAGSGTGITGELFF. The CDR3 DNA follows: TGTGCCGCCGGATCCGGGACAGGGATCACCGGGGAGCTGTTTTTT.

The chain employs TRBV19 and TRBJ2-1; D gene unclear. Germline CDR1 LNHDA, CDR2 SQIVND (reference sequence). The V end lost 11 bases, the J end lost 6 bases, and 14 bases lay between the germline ends. The CDR3 is made up of 12 amino acids. This CDR3 is CAVLTGPNEQFF. CDR3 coding DNA: TGTGCCGTATTAACCGGCCCCAATGAGCAGTTCTTC.

CDR3 residues: CASSWGNNEQFF. CDR3 bases: TGTGCCAGCAGTTGGGGTAACAATGAGCAGTTCTTC. J is TRBJ2-1 and V is TRBV28; D is ambiguous. The V gene's germline CDR1 is MDHEN and CDR2 SYDVKM. The length of the CDR3 is 12 residues. V shed 4 bases and J shed 5 bases, with 6 bases lying between them.

V gene TRBV28 combines with J gene TRBJ2-5; 11 nucleotides match TRBD2. Germline V gene sequence: CDR1 MDHEN, CDR2 SYDVKM. The ends lost 5 bases at V and 3 bases at J; junction bases unmatched: 14. The CDR3 runs to 18 residues. The CDR3 bases are TGTGCCAGCAGTACCCGCCGGGGACTAGCGGACCTTAAAGAGACCCAGTACTTC. Its translation is CASSTRRGLADLKETQYF.

The V call is TRBV7-9, the J call TRBJ1-2; D ambiguous. Germline values: CDR1 SEHNR, CDR2 FQNEAQ (reference sequence). There are 13 residues in the CDR3. The germline V and J ends were trimmed by 5 bases and 3 bases, with 10 bases remaining between them. The CDR3 loop reads CASSTSRDYGYTF. The CDR3 nucleotides are TGTGCCAGCAGCACAAGTCGGGACTATGGCTACACCTTC. Full variable domain (missing parts from reference TRBV7-9 and TRBJ1-2): DTGVSQNPRHKITKRGQNVTFRCDPISEHNRLYWYRQTLGQGPEFLTYFQNEAQLEKSRLLSDRFSAERPKGSFSTLEIQRTEQGDSAMYLCASSTSRDYGYTFGSGTRLTVV.

The chain is built from TRBV10-2 and TRBJ2-7, with 7 bases matching TRBD1. In germline, CDR1 is WSHSY, CDR2 SAAADI. This CDR3 has 12 residues. Trimming at V came to 4 bases and at J to 3 bases, leaving 0 bases not matched to a gene. CDR3 protein: CASSGDSYEQYF. DNA for the CDR3: TGCGCCAGCAGTGGGGACAGCTACGAGCAGTACTTC.

The chain has TRBV5-4 and TRBJ2-3, with no clear D. With 1 base removed from V and 0 bases from J, the gap between germline ends came to 3 bases. Germline values: CDR1 SGHNT, CDR2 YYREEE (reference sequence). CDR3 length: 13 residues. In DNA form, the CDR3 reads TGTGCCAGCAGCTTGACAAGCACAGATACGCAGTATTTT. Translated, it gives CASSLTSTDTQYF.

This clone was seen a handful of times. This sequence joins TRBV10-1 and TRBJ2-1; 7 bases align to TRBD2. The ends lost 0 bases at V and 4 bases at J; junction bases unmatched: 3. Per the germline V gene, CDR1 is WNHNN and CDR2 is SYGVQD (reference sequence). This CDR3 is 15 amino acids long. The CDR3, as DNA: TGCGCCAGCAGTGAGTCGGGAGGGCCATACAATGAGCAGTTCTTC. This encodes CASSESGGPYNEQFF.

The CDR3 reads CASREGQGALPEEQYF. CDR3 DNA sequence: TGTGCCAGCAGAGAGGGACAGGGGGCCCTACCGGAGGAGCAGTACTTC. The chain links TRBV2 to TRBJ2-7, with 12 positions matching TRBD1. Germline CDR1 SNHLY, CDR2 FYNNEI. This CDR3 is 16 amino acids long. The V and J ends lost 6 bases and 7 bases, in that order; junction bases with no gene match: 13. Drawing the rest from reference TRBV2 and TRBJ2-7, the complete variable domain is EPEVTQTPSHQVTQMGQEVILRCVPISNHLYFYWYRQILGQKVEFLVSFYNNEISEKSEIFDDQFSVERPDGSNFTLKIRSTKLEDSAMYFCASREGQGALPEEQYFGPGTRLTVT.